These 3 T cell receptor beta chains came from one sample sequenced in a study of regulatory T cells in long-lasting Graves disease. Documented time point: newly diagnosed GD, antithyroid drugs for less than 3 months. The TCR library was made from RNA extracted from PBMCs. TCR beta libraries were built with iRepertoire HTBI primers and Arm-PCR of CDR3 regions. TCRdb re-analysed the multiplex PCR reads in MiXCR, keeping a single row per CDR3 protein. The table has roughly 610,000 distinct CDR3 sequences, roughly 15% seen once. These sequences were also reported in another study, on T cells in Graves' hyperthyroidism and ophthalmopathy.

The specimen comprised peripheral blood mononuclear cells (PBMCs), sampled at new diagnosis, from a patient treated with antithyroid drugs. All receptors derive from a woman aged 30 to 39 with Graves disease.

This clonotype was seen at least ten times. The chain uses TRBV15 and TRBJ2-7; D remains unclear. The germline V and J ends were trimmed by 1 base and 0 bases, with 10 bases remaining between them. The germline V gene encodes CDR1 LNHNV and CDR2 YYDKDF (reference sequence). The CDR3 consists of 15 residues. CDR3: CATSRGSRSSYEQYF. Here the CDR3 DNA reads TGTGCCACCAGCAGAGGTAGTCGGTCCTCCTACGAGCAGTACTTC.

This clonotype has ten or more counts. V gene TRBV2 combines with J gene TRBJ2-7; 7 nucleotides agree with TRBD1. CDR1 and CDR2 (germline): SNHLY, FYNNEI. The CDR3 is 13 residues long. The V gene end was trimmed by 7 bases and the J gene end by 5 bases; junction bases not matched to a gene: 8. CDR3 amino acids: CASTEQGNHEQYF. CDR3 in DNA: TGTGCCAGCACGGAACAGGGGAACCACGAGCAGTACTTC.

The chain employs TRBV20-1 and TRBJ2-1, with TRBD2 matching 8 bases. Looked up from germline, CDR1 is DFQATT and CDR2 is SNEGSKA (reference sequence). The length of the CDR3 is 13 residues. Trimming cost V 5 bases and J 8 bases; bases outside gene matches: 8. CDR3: CSAPGLGDYEQFF. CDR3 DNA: TGCAGTGCTCCGGGACTAGGGGACTATGAGCAGTTCTTC.